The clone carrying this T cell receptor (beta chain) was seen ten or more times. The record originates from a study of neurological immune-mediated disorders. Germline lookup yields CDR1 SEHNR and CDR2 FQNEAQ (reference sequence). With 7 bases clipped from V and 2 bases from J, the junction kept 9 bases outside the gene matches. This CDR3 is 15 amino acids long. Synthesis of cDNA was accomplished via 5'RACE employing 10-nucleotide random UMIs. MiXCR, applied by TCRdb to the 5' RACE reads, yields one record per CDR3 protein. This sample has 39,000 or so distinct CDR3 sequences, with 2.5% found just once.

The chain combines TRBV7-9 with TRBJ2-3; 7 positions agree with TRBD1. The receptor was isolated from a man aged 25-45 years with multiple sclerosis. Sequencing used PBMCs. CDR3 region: CASTPVDRDTDTQYF. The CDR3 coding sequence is TGTGCCAGCACCCCAGTCGACAGGGACACAGATACGCAGTATTTT. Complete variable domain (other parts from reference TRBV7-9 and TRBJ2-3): DTGVSQNPRHKITKRGQNVTFRCDPISEHNRLYWYRQTLGQGPEFLTYFQNEAQLEKSRLLSDRFSAERPKGSFSTLEIQRTEQGDSAMYLCASTPVDRDTDTQYFGPGTRLTVL.